This is a list of T cell receptor beta chains from one sample in a study of T cells in Graves' hyperthyroidism and ophthalmopathy. TCRdb re-called the multiplex PCR reads with MiXCR, one entry per CDR3 protein. Of more than 550,000 distinct CDR3 sequences listed, 45% are singletons. Sequencing was performed on peripheral blood or thyroid tissue (not recorded which). These TCRs come from an adult man with Graves' disease, either hyperthyroidism or ophthalmopathy (not recorded which). The CDR3 runs from the conserved cysteine through the conserved F or W. D genes are given only for firm matches. Not all rows give a size; the values are once, few, many and, for expanded clones, a class.

.	.	TRBV12-3/TRBV12-4	TRBJ2-7	CASISRDWPYEQYF	TGTGCCAGCATTAGCCGGGACTGGCCCTACGAGCAGTACTTC
.	.	TRBV15	TRBJ1-6	CATSRDVGWGGSPLHF	TGTGCCACCAGCAGAGATGTGGGCTGGGGTGGATCACCCCTCCACTTT
TRBD1	.	TRBV2	TRBJ1-5	CASSEGGGWNQPQHF	TGTGCCAGCAGTGAAGGAGGGGGCTGGAATCAGCCCCAGCATTTT
.	.	TRBV20-1	TRBJ2-7	CSALPVGPLEQYF	TGCAGTGCCCTCCCGGTGGGGCCTCTCGAGCAGTACTTC
.	few	TRBV7-8	TRBJ1-2	CASSLGPGRGANYGYTF	TGTGCCAGCAGCTTAGGGCCAGGGCGGGGAGCTAACTATGGCTACACCTTC
TRBD1	many	TRBV10-3	TRBJ1-6	CAISGPDSTGRDSPLHF	TGTGCCATCAGTGGCCCCGACTCGACAGGGCGAGATTCACCCCTCCACTTT
.	many	TRBV6-1	TRBJ1-4	CASSSRPSEKLFF	TGTGCCAGCAGTTCCAGACCCTCCGAAAAACTGTTTTTT
.	few	TRBV7-8	TRBJ2-7	CASSFGQDSYEQYF	TGTGCCAGCAGCTTTGGTCAAGACTCCTACGAGCAGTACTTC
.	many	TRBV7-3	TRBJ1-1	CASSLSGNTEAFF	TGTGCCAGCAGTCTCAGTGGGAACACTGAAGCTTTCTTT
TRBD1	.	TRBV19	TRBJ1-5	CASSILRGLKDNQPQHF	TGTGCCAGTAGTATCCTTAGGGGGCTAAAGGACAATCAGCCCCAGCATTTT
TRBD2	.	TRBV10-2	TRBJ2-7	CASTPSGNYEQYF	TGCGCCAGCACCCCTAGCGGGAACTACGAGCAGTACTTC
TRBD2	.	TRBV29-1	TRBJ2-7	CSVEDVGGGAREQYF	TGCAGCGTTGAAGACGTCGGCGGGGGGGCACGGGAGCAGTACTTC
TRBD2	few	TRBV20-1	TRBJ2-7	CSANGLADSSYEQYF	TGCAGTGCTAACGGACTAGCGGACAGCTCCTACGAGCAGTACTTC
TRBD2	.	TRBV7-2	TRBJ2-5	CASRASGSFVWQETQYF	TGTGCCAGCAGGGCTAGCGGGAGTTTTGTTTGGCAAGAGACCCAGTACTTC
TRBD1	.	TRBV29-1	TRBJ1-6	CSVGTGYTLHF	TGCAGCGTCGGGACAGGGTATACCCTCCACTTT
.	.	TRBV7-2	TRBJ1-1	CASSLALGVNTEAFF	TGTGCCAGCAGCTTAGCGCTTGGAGTTAACACTGAAGCTTTCTTT
TRBD1	.	TRBV7-9	TRBJ1-5	CASSLDIGGGQPQHF	TGTGCCAGCAGCTTGGACATAGGGGGCGGTCAGCCCCAGCATTTT
TRBD1	.	TRBV20-1	TRBJ2-5	CSARTGPQYF	TGCAGTGCTAGGACAGGGCCCCAGTACTTC
.	.	TRBV29-1	TRBJ1-1	CSVGKEEAFF	TGCAGCGTGGGGAAAGAAGAAGCTTTCTTT
.	.	TRBV9	TRBJ1-5	CASSVGTRSNQPQHF	TGTGCCAGCAGCGTCGGGACCCGTAGCAATCAGCCCCAGCATTTT
.	.	TRBV20-1	TRBJ1-2	CSASDEGFSYGYTF	TGCAGTGCCTCAGACGAGGGATTTAGCTATGGCTACACCTTC
.	few	TRBV12-5	TRBJ1-1	CASGLGIGGTEAFF	TGTGCTAGTGGTTTGGGTATTGGAGGCACTGAAGCTTTCTTT
.	.	TRBV7-8	TRBJ2-7	CASSLQESWGQYF	TGTGCCAGCAGCCTACAGGAGTCATGGGGGCAGTACTTC
TRBD1	.	TRBV20-1	TRBJ1-1	CSASVGQGAGAFF	TGCAGTGCTAGCGTCGGACAGGGGGCCGGTGCTTTCTTT
TRBD2	few	TRBV7-2	TRBJ2-5	CASSLRWLAGSQETQYF	TGTGCCAGCAGCTTACGTTGGCTAGCGGGCAGCCAAGAGACCCAGTACTTC
.	few	TRBV7-3	TRBJ1-1	CASSQDGGGNTEAFF	TGCGCCAGCAGCCAAGATGGGGGGGGGAACACTGAAGCTTTCTTT
TRBD2	.	TRBV11-2	TRBJ2-5	CASSLLPGREETQYF	TGTGCCAGCAGCTTGTTGCCAGGGAGGGAAGAGACCCAGTACTTC
TRBD1	few	TRBV19	TRBJ1-6	CASSISNRGTLHF	TGTGCCAGTAGTATATCGAACAGGGGAACCCTCCACTTT
TRBD2	.	TRBV14	TRBJ2-2	CASSQDWTSWTGELFF	TGTGCCAGCAGCCAAGACTGGACTAGTTGGACCGGGGAGCTGTTTTTT
.	.	TRBV10-3	TRBJ1-5	CAIWAGGQPQHF	TGTGCCATCTGGGCGGGAGGCCAGCCCCAGCATTTT